The entry below gives a single T cell receptor beta chain sequence along with its context. Its cognate antigen is unknown. The data derive from a study of regulatory T cells in long-lasting Graves disease. As for the study in general: Positive TSH receptor antibodies alongside over 5 years of antithyroid drugs were what marked Graves' disease as persistent. Study-level findings and limits: TRBV28, TRBJ1-2 and TRBJ2-5 were favored in persistent disease.

The CDR3 runs 12 residues. Per the germline V gene, CDR1 is SQVTM and CDR2 is ANQGSEA. Trimming shortened V by 8 bases and J by 8 bases, and 18 bases separated the two germline ends. The TCR beta library used iRepertoire HTBI primers with Arm-PCR amplification of CDR3. TCRdb independently ran MiXCR on the multiplex PCR reads; one entry per CDR3 protein. The sample holds 400,000 to 500,000 distinct CDR3 sequences, less than 25% seen once. As for time point: persistent/refractory GD, antithyroid drugs over 5 years with positive TRAb. Preparation of the TCR library used RNA extracted from PBMCs. The receptor was isolated from a female donor with Graves disease. The input for sequencing was peripheral blood mononuclear cells (PBMCs), taken when the disease was refractory, from a patient treated with antithyroid drugs. The gene calls are TRBV29-1 and TRBJ1-2; D not certain. The CDR3 nucleotides are TGCAGCCCAGAGGGTCCGGGGATAGGCTACACCTTC. Translated, it gives CSPEGPGIGYTF. Filled out from reference TRBV29-1 and TRBJ1-2, the complete variable domain reads SAVISQKPSRDICQRGTSLTIQCQVDSQVTMMFWYRQQPGQSLTLIATANQGSEATYESGFVIDKFPISRPNLTFSTLTVSNMSPEDSSIYLCSPEGPGIGYTFGSGTRLTVV.